The sequence of this T cell receptor beta chain was determined in a study of early T cells in non-severe SARS-CoV-2 infection (dated by TCRdb to the early 2020s). Regarding the research as a whole: TCR sequencing used bulk RNA from unsorted whole blood, so alpha and beta chains could not be paired.

The germline V gene provides CDR1 SGHAT and CDR2 FQNNGV. The CDR3, cysteine through phenylalanine, is 16 amino acids long. Just CDR3 DNA is preserved here, 48 bases in frame from base 1. A case-control design nested within a healthcare worker cohort in London, UK, was used, with weekly nasopharyngeal swab PCR tests and blood sampling performed. Between 23 and 31 March 2020, the week of the UK lockdown, healthcare workers were enrolled and then followed up weekly for as long as 16 weeks. Turning to this clonotype: Which antigen it targets is not known. At one boundary the junction diverges from the germline segment, which might be a read error.

The full study reports these points: VDJdb matching was skewed toward anti-spike CD8 responses and likely underestimated virus-specific expansions by missing private and CD4 specificities.

Libraries came from 5' RACE. The sample was run on a NextSeq 500. Unique molecular identifiers were attached to individual cDNA molecules in the TCR library protocol so that sequencing error and PCR bias could be corrected. Both TCR alpha and beta chains were sequenced, and tight co-correlation was observed between alpha and beta sequence abundances in each sample. The paper's data handling went like this. Decombinator V4 was used to annotate TCR sequences for V gene, J gene and CDR3. TCRs were defined as expanded if a significant change between any two time points was detected under a Poisson model with p below 0.0001. TCR abundances were normalised to the total number of TCRs sequenced in each sample and reported as counts per million. MAIT TCRs were defined by TRAV1-2 paired with TRAJ12, TRAJ20 or TRAJ33, and iNKT TCRs by TRAV10 paired with TRAJ18. VDJdb, accessed 1 November 2021, was searched for CMV, EBV and SARS-CoV-2 annotated TCRs, with TCRs annotated for multiple antigens excluded. The public sequencing data were trimmed at Q25 with fastp and processed into clonotypes with MiXCR by TCRdb, which kept only in-frame beta chains. Here each entry gathers all rows of one CDR3 protein and keeps the most common genes and DNA. The V and J calls were not made by the authors but by TCRdb's processing. Across this sample there are about 21,000 distinct CDR3 sequences, with approximately 4.4% seen only once. Roughly 15% of the sample goes to the ten largest clones.

The rearrangement combines TRBV11-2 with TRBJ2-1; no D gene is confidently identified. The sample taken for sequencing was whole blood. The origin of this receptor is an adult who was a healthcare worker with PCR-confirmed SARS-CoV-2 infection or an uninfected control (not recorded which). At the DNA level, the sequence is TGTGCCAGCAGCATAGATCCAGTAAGCTCCTTCAATGAGCAGTTCTTC. Translation gives CASSIDPVSSFNEQFF.